A single sample gave rise to the 19 T cell receptor beta chains below, sequenced in a study of blood T cell repertoires in COVID-19. Libraries were prepared by immunoSEQ multiplex PCR; TCRdb keeps only in-frame clonotypes and omits some of them. The table records 170,000 or so clones, around 90% of them present only once. The specimen was PBMCs or T cells enriched from blood (not recorded which). The receptors stem from a woman aged 18-30 years who had recovered from COVID-19.

This clone was found many times. The gene calls are TRBV5-1 and TRBJ2-7, with D perhaps matching TRBD2 (5 bases). There are 14 residues in the CDR3. V lost 4 bases and J 5 bases, leaving 16 bases between the germline ends. CDR1 SGHRS and CDR2 YFSETQ come from the germline V gene. The DNA for the CDR3 is TGCGCCAGCAGCCCTTCCGACACGAGGGACGAGCAGTACTTC. Its protein is CASSPSDTRDEQYF.

This chain's CDR3 is CASSDRGNTEAFF. Written as DNA, the CDR3 is TGTGCCAGCAGTGATCGAGGGAACACTGAAGCTTTCTTT. The chain employs TRBV28 and TRBJ1-1; D not resolved. V was shortened by 5 bases and J by 1 base, with 8 bases between the two germline ends. Germline V gene sequence: CDR1 MDHEN, CDR2 SYDVKM. The CDR3 has 13 amino acids.

This clone was counted between two and nine times. DNA for the CDR3: TGTGCCAGCAGCTTTACGGGAGGTATTTACGAGCAGTACTTC. It yields the protein CASSFTGGIYEQYF. V usage is TRBV7-2 and J usage is TRBJ2-7, with 7 positions matching TRBD2. CDR3 length equals 14 residues. V gave up 3 bases and J gave up 4 bases; unmatched junction bases: 6. Germline V lookup: CDR1 SGHTA, CDR2 FQGNSA.

The chain carries TRBV27 and TRBJ2-5, with 8 bases aligning to TRBD1. The CDR3 consists of 14 residues. The germline V gene encodes CDR1 MNHEY and CDR2 SMNVEV (reference sequence). Trimming at V came to 4 bases and at J to 5 bases, leaving 6 bases not matched to a gene. Here the CDR3 reads CASSSTGGLETQYF. In nucleotides, the CDR3 is TGTGCCAGCAGTTCTACAGGGGGTTTGGAGACCCAGTACTTC.

The rearrangement joins TRBV6-5 to TRBJ2-1; D is possibly TRBD1 (6 bases). The CDR3 length is 14 residues. V lost 5 bases to trimming and J lost 7 bases, with 15 bases between them. CDR1 and CDR2 from the germline V gene are MNHEY and SVGAGI. CDR3: CASSPTGDTNEQFF. For the CDR3, the DNA is TGTGCCAGCAGTCCCACCGGGGACACGAATGAGCAGTTCTTC.

V and J are TRBV2 and TRBJ2-3; the match to TRBD2 covers 12 bases. With V trimmed by 5 bases and J by 2 bases, 5 bases remained unmatched. Germline CDR1 SNHLY, CDR2 FYNNEI. The CDR3 spans 16 residues. This CDR3 reads CASSHLAGGFTDTQYF. CDR3 coding DNA: TGTGCCAGCAGTCATCTAGCGGGAGGGTTCACAGATACGCAGTATTTT.

A single count supports this clone. The chain links TRBV7-9 to TRBJ2-7, with a weak D call TRBD1 (6 bases). This CDR3 comprises 13 residues. V shed 1 base and J shed 6 bases, with 10 bases lying between them. In germline, CDR1 is SEHNR, CDR2 FQNEAQ (reference sequence). The CDR3, as DNA: TGTGCCAGCAGCTTAGGGACAGCGAGCGAGCAGTACTTC. This gives the protein CASSLGTASEQYF.

The chain is built from TRBV28 and TRBJ2-3; TRBD2 agrees at 13 bases. This CDR3 contains 18 residues. Germline lookup yields CDR1 MDHEN and CDR2 SYDVKM. The trim removed 5 bases at V and 2 bases at J, leaving 10 bases unmatched. The CDR3 DNA sequence: TGTGCCAGCAGTAAAGGACTAGCGGGAGTCGAAAACACAGATACGCAGTATTTT. Its translation: CASSKGLAGVENTDTQYF.

This clone was detected only once. The chain combines TRBV7-9 with TRBJ1-2; possibly TRBD1 for D (6 bases). This CDR3 has 14 residues. V gave up 4 bases and J gave up 1 base, with 10 bases separating them. Germline loops: CDR1 SEHNR, CDR2 FQNEAQ (reference sequence). The CDR3 nucleotides are TGTGCCAGCAGCTATCAGGGGATTAACTATGGCTACACCTTC. Protein: CASSYQGINYGYTF.

The genes are TRBV4-1 and TRBJ1-5; TRBD1 aligns across 9 bases. Unmatched junction bases numbered 9, after V lost 5 bases and J lost 7 bases. The CDR3 loop spans 15 amino acids. The V gene's germline CDR1 is MGHRA and CDR2 YSYEKL. The CDR3 DNA is TGCGCCAGCAGCGTCGGGACAGGGTTGGGACAGCCCCAGCATTTT. Its translation is CASSVGTGLGQPQHF.

The chain employs TRBV3-1 (or the pseudogene TRBV3-2) and TRBJ2-3, with a weak D call TRBD2 (6 bases). This CDR3 has 17 residues. V lost 0 bases and J lost 2, with 15 bases in between. Germline V gene lookup returns CDR1 LGHDT and CDR2 YNNKEL (reference sequence). In DNA form, the CDR3 reads TGTGCCAGCAGCCAAGAAGCCCCTAGCGTCCTCACAGATACGCAGTATTTT. It encodes CASSQEAPSVLTDTQYF.

The chain has TRBV30 and TRBJ2-7; 9 bases map to TRBD2. CDR1 GTSNPN and CDR2 SVGIG come from the germline V gene (reference sequence). This CDR3 has 12 residues. The J segment lost 3 bases and the V segment lost 3 bases, leaving 0 bases of the junction unmatched. This CDR3 reads CAWRTSGYEQYF. The CDR3, as DNA: TGTGCCTGGAGGACTAGCGGCTACGAGCAGTACTTC.

CDR3 sequence (DNA): TGTGCCAGCACCCAGACAGGACACGGAAACATTCAGTACTTC. Translation gives CASTQTGHGNIQYF. The chain combines TRBV7-8 with TRBJ2-4, with a possible D match to TRBD1 (6 bases). The V gene lost 7 bases and the J gene lost 6 bases, with 16 bases spanning the gap. This CDR3 spans 14 amino acids. Germline lookup yields CDR1 SGHVS and CDR2 FQNEAQ.

V is TRBV6-5 and J is TRBJ2-1; 7 nucleotides line up with TRBD1. This CDR3 region has 16 residues. Trimming at V came to 0 bases and at J to 10 bases, leaving 12 bases not matched to a gene. The germline gives CDR1 MNHEY, CDR2 SVGAGI. In DNA, the CDR3 is TGTGCCAGCAGTTACTCATGGACAGGACCCTCGGAAGAGCAGTTCTTC. Translating it yields CASSYSWTGPSEEQFF.

The chain has TRBV18 and TRBJ2-1; 12 bases map to TRBD2. This CDR3 comprises 15 residues. The V gene end was trimmed by 3 bases and the J gene end by 8 bases; junction bases not matched to a gene: 5. CDR1 KGHSH and CDR2 LQKENI come from the germline V gene. The CDR3 DNA reads TGTGCCAGCTCACCGGGGACTAGCGGGTTAGATGAGCAGTTCTTC. It yields the protein CASSPGTSGLDEQFF.

This sequence joins TRBV7-9 and TRBJ2-1; 10 bases align to TRBD1. V gave up 1 base and J gave up 7 bases; unmatched junction bases: 7. CDR3 length equals 16 residues. Germline V gene sequence: CDR1 SEHNR, CDR2 FQNEAQ (reference sequence). In DNA, the CDR3 is TGTGCCAGCAGCTTAGGAGGGACAGGGGAAAGAAATGAGCAGTTCTTC. It encodes CASSLGGTGERNEQFF.

This clone was detected a few times. The chain joins TRBV6-5 to TRBJ1-2, with TRBD1 identical over 7 bases. From germline, CDR1 is MNHEY and CDR2 SVGAGI. The junction had 1 base not matched to a gene; V was cut back by 8 bases and J by 4 bases. The CDR3 runs to 11 residues. The CDR3 region is CASWDSYGYTF. CDR3 bases: TGTGCCAGCTGGGACAGCTATGGCTACACCTTC.

The V and J genes are TRBV2 and TRBJ2-5; tentative D call: TRBD2 (5 bases). The CDR3 runs 14 residues. Germline V gene sequence: CDR1 SNHLY, CDR2 FYNNEI. The V end lost 3 bases, the J end lost 0 bases, and 8 bases lay between the germline ends. The CDR3, as DNA: TGTGCCAGCAGTGATCGGGGTTACCAAGAGACCCAGTACTTC. This sequence encodes CASSDRGYQETQYF.

The chain recombines TRBV24-1 with TRBJ2-2, with 10 bases aligning to TRBD2. Germline V gene lookup returns CDR1 KGHDR and CDR2 SFDVKD. The CDR3 has 17 amino acids. The trim removed 5 bases at V and 1 base at J, leaving 6 bases unmatched. CDR3 bases: TGTGCCACCAGTGCCCTGGGACTAGCGCGGAACACCGGGGAGCTGTTTTTT. It codes for CATSALGLARNTGELFF.